The subject of this entry is one T cell receptor beta chain. No antigen is known for it. The same CDR3 arises from other DNA sequences in this sample as well. The entry originates in a study of shared clonotypes between healthy human individuals. Overall study results and limits: When naive CD4 clonotypes were compared across a few donors, about 4.9% were shared.

CDR3 length: 14 amino acids. CDR1 and CDR2 from the germline V gene are LGHNA and YSLEER. The germline V and J ends were trimmed by 1 base and 0 bases, with 4 bases remaining between them. Generated by immunoSEQ multiplex PCR, the TCRdb table keeps only in-frame clones and is missing some. Among 1.5 million to 2.5 million clones listed, 85% to 95% were seen once. Cells designated naive CD8 were CD45RO-negative and were positively selected for CCR7, with terminally differentiated effector memory CD45RA+ cells excluded. The TCR was taken from a young man in good health. Sequencing input: naive CD8+ T cells sorted from blood. The genes are TRBV4-3 and TRBJ1-3; D remains ambiguous. The CDR3, as DNA: TGCGCCAGCAGCCAAGGAGTCTCTGGAAACACCATATATTTT. It codes for CASSQGVSGNTIYF.